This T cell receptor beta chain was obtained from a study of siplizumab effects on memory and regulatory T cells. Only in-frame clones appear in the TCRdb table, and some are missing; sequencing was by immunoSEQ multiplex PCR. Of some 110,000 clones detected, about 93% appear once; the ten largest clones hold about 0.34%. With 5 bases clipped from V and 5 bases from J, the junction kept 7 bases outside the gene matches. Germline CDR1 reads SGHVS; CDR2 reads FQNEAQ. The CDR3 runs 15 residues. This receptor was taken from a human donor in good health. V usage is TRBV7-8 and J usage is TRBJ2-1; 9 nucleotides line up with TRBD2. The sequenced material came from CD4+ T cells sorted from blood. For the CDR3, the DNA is TGTGCCAGCAGCCCAGGACTAGCGCCTCACAATGAGCAGTTCTTC. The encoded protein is CASSPGLAPHNEQFF.